This T cell receptor (beta chain) is from a study of blood T cell repertoires in COVID-19. Turning to the study itself: Samples came from the United States, Italy and Spain, spanning acute and convalescent COVID-19. Sources were T cells, B-cell-depleted T cells, or PBMCs; the material itself was cDNA or gDNA.

The CDR3 runs 13 residues. The V segment lost 8 bases and the J segment 5 bases; nucleotides outside the gene matches: 4. From germline, CDR1 is MDHEN and CDR2 SYDVKM. Only in-frame clones appear in the TCRdb table, and some are missing; sequencing was by immunoSEQ multiplex PCR. The sample includes a few hundred thousand clones, approximately 85% of them seen just once. This sequence was found in a human donor with COVID-19, enrolled during active disease. The donor label of this sample is uncertain. The sequenced sample was peripheral blood. The chain links TRBV28 to TRBJ2-2, with 8 bases fitting TRBD1. The CDR3 spells CASGTGITGELFF. The CDR3 nucleotides are TGTGCCAGCGGGACAGGTATTACCGGGGAGCTGTTTTTT.